The next 32 T cell receptor beta chains were all read from a single sample in a study of PD-L1 blockade in urothelial cancer. Clones were read by immunoSEQ multiplex PCR, and TCRdb kept only the in-frame ones, dropping some. This table has some 32,000 clones, around 83% appearing once. The sample was PBMCs, taken around atezolizumab (anti-PD-L1) treatment. The receptors stem from a man between 60 and 70 years old with urothelial cancer.

This chain connects TRBV2 to TRBJ2-7, with 14 bases identical to TRBD2. Trimming cost V 6 bases and J 3 bases; bases outside gene matches: 13. The length of the CDR3 is 18 residues. Germline CDR1 and CDR2: SNHLY and FYNNEI. The CDR3 protein is CASRLGPGLAGDRYEQYF. In DNA form, the CDR3 reads TGTGCCAGCAGGCTGGGGCCGGGACTAGCGGGAGATCGCTACGAGCAGTACTTC.

The chain employs TRBV27 and TRBJ1-1, with TRBD1 matching 7 bases. The germline CDR1 and CDR2 sequences are MNHEY and SMNVEV (reference sequence). The CDR3 consists of 15 residues. J lost 3 bases, V lost 6 bases, and 10 bases had no gene match. The CDR3 DNA follows: TGTGCCAGCAGCGCGACACAGGGGATGGACACTGAAGCTTTCTTT. Protein: CASSATQGMDTEAFF.

The chain employs TRBV5-1 and TRBJ2-7; TRBD2 aligns across 11 bases. Trimming removed 2 bases from V and 1 base from J; junction bases left unmatched: 5. This CDR3 has 16 residues. Germline values: CDR1 SGHRS, CDR2 YFSETQ. The CDR3 region has the DNA TGCGCCAGCAGCTTCGGGCGGACTAGCGGGTCCTACGAGCAGTACTTC. It translates to CASSFGRTSGSYEQYF.

The chain recombines TRBV11-3 with TRBJ2-2; no clear D gene. CDR3 length: 14 amino acids. Trimming left V 0 bases short and J 5 bases short, with 7 bases between. CDR1 and CDR2 (germline): SGHNT, YENEEA. The CDR3 nucleotides are TGTGCCAGCAGCTTAGATAGAGTAACCGGGGAGCTGTTTTTT. Translated: CASSLDRVTGELFF.

This chain links TRBV7-9 with TRBJ2-2; 9 bases fit TRBD1. V trimming: 2 bases; J trimming: 5 bases; junction bases outside the gene matches: 3. The CDR3 covers 15 residues. In germline, CDR1 is SEHNR, CDR2 FQNEAQ (reference sequence). The CDR3 DNA reads TGTGCCAGCAGCTTATGGACAGGGGTTACCGGGGAGCTGTTTTTT. The encoded protein is CASSLWTGVTGELFF.

This chain connects TRBV6-1 to TRBJ2-4; 7 bases agree with TRBD1. Germline V gene data show CDR1 as MNHNS and CDR2 as SASEGT. Germline trimming cut 2 bases from V and 3 bases from J; bases unmatched to any gene: 4. The CDR3 totals 15 residues. The CDR3 DNA reads as TGTGCCAGCAGTGAATATAGGGACAGCAAAAACATTCAGTACTTC. As protein: CASSEYRDSKNIQYF.

This clone was seen just once. The rearrangement joins TRBV14 to TRBJ2-3; 10 positions match TRBD2. Germline loops: CDR1 SGHDN, CDR2 FVKESK. The length of the CDR3 is 18 residues. V gave up 0 bases and J gave up 3 bases; unmatched junction bases: 9. CDR3 nucleotides: TGTGCCAGCAGCCAAGAAACAAGGTCTAGCGGGAGAACAGATACGCAGTATTTT. Protein sequence: CASSQETRSSGRTDTQYF.

V usage is TRBV4-3 and J usage is TRBJ2-6; 7 positions agree with TRBD1. Germline trimming cut 1 base from V and 0 bases from J; bases unmatched to any gene: 6. The germline V gene encodes CDR1 LGHNA and CDR2 YSLEER. This CDR3 has 18 residues. The CDR3 DNA reads as TGCGCCAGCAGCCAAGGAACAGGGGCCTACTCTGGGGCCAACGTCCTGACTTTC. Its protein is CASSQGTGAYSGANVLTF.

V is TRBV6-6 and J is TRBJ1-6, with 10 bases that match TRBD1. V was clipped by 6 bases and J by 4 bases; unmatched bases: 3. CDR3 length: 15 amino acids. The V gene's germline CDR1 is MNHNY and CDR2 SVGAGI (reference sequence). Written as DNA, the CDR3 is TGTGCCAGCAGCCCGGGACAGGGGTATAATTCACCCCTCCACTTT. Amino acids: CASSPGQGYNSPLHF.

The chain is built from TRBV6-5 and TRBJ2-1; D call uncertain. The CDR3 loop spans 12 amino acids. From germline, CDR1 is MNHEY and CDR2 SVGAGI. Trimming shortened V by 8 bases and J by 4 bases, and 9 bases separated the two germline ends. The CDR3 nucleotides read TGTGCCAGCGAAACGCGGTACAATGAGCAGTTCTTC. This gives the protein CASETRYNEQFF.

The rearrangement uses TRBV30 and TRBJ2-3; no clear D gene. Germline values: CDR1 GTSNPN, CDR2 SVGIG (reference sequence). V dropped 3 bases and J dropped 6 bases, with 10 bases sitting between them. The CDR3 extends over 12 amino acids. The CDR3 DNA is TGTGCCTGGAGAACTAACGCGGATACGCAGTATTTT. This encodes CAWRTNADTQYF.

J is TRBJ1-6 and V is TRBV5-1; D is undetermined. V was clipped by 0 bases and J by 10 bases, with 11 bases between them. The germline V gene has CDR1 SGHRS and CDR2 YFSETQ. The CDR3 runs 14 residues. The CDR3 spells CASSLEEGVSPLHF. The CDR3 nucleotides read TGCGCCAGCAGCTTGGAGGAGGGTGTCTCACCCCTCCACTTT.

This chain connects TRBV5-5 to TRBJ1-2, with D maybe TRBD1 (5 bases). Trimming removed 1 base from V and 3 bases from J, with 13 bases in between. The CDR3 contains 15 residues. CDR1 is SGHKS and CDR2 is YYEKEE in the germline V gene (reference sequence). CDR3 sequence reads: CASSLLGLGDYGYTF. The CDR3, as DNA: TGTGCCAGCAGCTTGTTAGGGTTAGGGGACTATGGCTACACCTTC. Full variable domain (rest looked up from reference TRBV5-5 and TRBJ1-2): DAGVTQSPTHLIKTRGQQVTLRCSPISGHKSVSWYQQVLGQGPQFIFQYYEKEERGRGNFPDRFSARQFPNYSSELNVNALLLGDSALYLCASSLLGLGDYGYTFGSGTRLTVV.

This sequence joins TRBV5-1 and TRBJ1-4; 10 nucleotides match TRBD1. The CDR3 is 17 amino acids. Looked up from germline, CDR1 is SGHRS and CDR2 is YFSETQ. Germline trimming cut 0 bases from V and 2 bases from J; bases unmatched to any gene: 4. The CDR3 spells CASSLGTGGWTNEKLFF. The CDR3 bases are TGCGCCAGCAGCTTGGGGACAGGGGGTTGGACTAATGAAAAACTGTTTTTT.

This clone came up once. The CDR3 region is CATSRGTGQLGNTIYF. Here the CDR3 DNA reads TGTGCCACCAGCAGAGGAACGGGACAGCTTGGAAACACCATATATTTT. V and J are TRBV15 and TRBJ1-3; 7 positions match TRBD1. CDR3 length equals 16 residues. Losses at the gene ends were 1 base for V and 3 bases for J; bases not matched to a gene: 6. The germline V gene encodes CDR1 LNHNV and CDR2 YYDKDF (reference sequence).

There are a few counts of this clone. The chain is built from TRBV6-4 and TRBJ2-2; D is undetermined. The CDR3 totals 14 residues. Germline CDR1 reads MRHNA; CDR2 reads SNTAGT. V lost 0 bases and J lost 6, with 8 bases in between. CDR3: CASSDSIEAGELFF. The CDR3 DNA follows: TGTGCCAGCAGTGACTCGATAGAGGCCGGGGAGCTGTTTTTT.

The table lists this clone with a few counts. The V and J genes are TRBV4-1 and TRBJ2-5; 7 positions match TRBD2. Looked up from germline, CDR1 is MGHRA and CDR2 is YSYEKL. V gave up 0 bases and J gave up 2 bases; unmatched junction bases: 9. The CDR3 is 17 amino acids. In nucleotides, the CDR3 is TGCGCCAGCAGCCAAGATCCCAGCGGGGCCCAACAAGAGACCCAGTACTTC. Translating gives CASSQDPSGAQQETQYF.

The chain carries TRBV7-2 and TRBJ2-7; 8 bases agree with TRBD2. The germline V gene encodes CDR1 SGHTA and CDR2 FQGNSA. This CDR3 is 15 amino acids long. Germline trimming cut 6 bases from V and 2 bases from J; bases unmatched to any gene: 9. The CDR3: CASRYQTSGTYEQYF. DNA for the CDR3: TGTGCCAGCAGATACCAAACTAGCGGAACCTACGAGCAGTACTTC. The full variable domain, rest sourced from reference TRBV7-2 and TRBJ2-7, is GAGVSQSPSNKVTEKGKDVELRCDPISGHTALYWYRQSLGQGLEFLIYFQGNSAPDKSGLPSDRFSAERTGGSVSTLTIQRTQQEDSAVYLCASRYQTSGTYEQYFGPGTRLTVT.

In this sample, this clone turned up once. The genes are TRBV6-5 and TRBJ2-7; 10 bases fit TRBD2. V shed 2 bases and J 1 base; nucleotides not matched to a gene: 5. Germline values: CDR1 MNHEY, CDR2 SVGAGI. The CDR3 length is 16 residues. The chain's CDR3 is CASSYTVAGGSYEQYF. The CDR3 bases are TGTGCCAGCAGTTACACGGTAGCGGGGGGTTCCTACGAGCAGTACTTC.

V is TRBV14 and J is TRBJ2-2, with 9 bases identical to TRBD1. The length of the CDR3 is 15 residues. Germline V CDR1 and CDR2: SGHDN, FVKESK. V lost 3 bases and J lost 7; bases outside the gene matches: 6. The CDR3 region has the DNA TGTGCCAGCAGCCACTGGGACAGGGTGAACGGGGAGCTGTTTTTT. Translating it yields CASSHWDRVNGELFF. Drawing the rest from reference TRBV14 and TRBJ2-2, the complete variable domain is EAGVTQFPSHSVIEKGQTVTLRCDPISGHDNLYWYRRVMGKEIKFLLHFVKESKQDESGMPNNRFLAERTGGTYSTLKVQPAELEDSGVYFCASSHWDRVNGELFFGEGSRLTVL.

This chain uses TRBV5-4 with TRBJ1-1; D possibly corresponds to TRBD1 (5 bases). Deletions cut 0 bases from V and 5 bases from J, with 8 bases between. CDR1 SGHNT and CDR2 YYREEE come from the germline V gene (reference sequence). The CDR3 is 13 residues long. The CDR3 reads CASSLAQGTEAFF. Here the CDR3 DNA reads TGTGCCAGCAGCTTGGCCCAGGGAACTGAAGCTTTCTTT.

The J gene is TRBJ2-7, the V gene TRBV5-1; TRBD2 matches at 12 bases. This CDR3 spans 15 amino acids. CDR1 is SGHRS and CDR2 is YFSETQ in the germline V gene. V lost 5 bases to trimming and J lost 3 bases; unmatched junction nucleotides: 6. The CDR3 sequence: CASSMRLAGVYEQYF. CDR3 nucleotide sequence: TGCGCCAGCAGTATGAGACTAGCGGGGGTCTACGAGCAGTACTTC. Looking up the rest from reference TRBV5-1 and TRBJ2-7 gives the full variable domain: KAGVTQTPRYLIKTRGQQVTLSCSPISGHRSVSWYQQTPGQGLQFLFEYFSETQRNKGNFPGRFSGRQFSNSRSEMNVSTLELGDSALYLCASSMRLAGVYEQYFGPGTRLTVT.

The chain joins TRBV10-3 to TRBJ1-2; TRBD1 matches 9 bases. The CDR3 has 13 amino acids. Germline loops: CDR1 ENHRY, CDR2 SYGVKD. Unmatched junction bases numbered 5, after V lost 6 bases and J lost 6 bases. The CDR3 DNA reads as TGTGCCATCAGGACAGGGGGGACAAATGGCTACACCTTC. Its protein product is CAIRTGGTNGYTF.

V usage is TRBV14 and J usage is TRBJ2-5, with TRBD1 as a possible D gene (6 bases). CDR3 length: 15 residues. The germline V and J ends were trimmed by 3 bases and 5 bases, with 16 bases remaining between them. Looked up from germline, CDR1 is SGHDN and CDR2 is FVKESK. CDR3 coding DNA: TGTGCCAGCAGCCAGCCTACAGGGTCCGTGGAGACCCAGTACTTC. Translation: CASSQPTGSVETQYF.

The table lists this clone with a few counts. The chain couples TRBV5-1 to TRBJ2-1; D ambiguous. Germline values: CDR1 SGHRS, CDR2 YFSETQ. Trimming removed 0 bases at V and 7 bases at J, with 20 bases between. CDR3 length: 17 residues. The CDR3: CASSLGQTIPLRNEQFF. The CDR3 DNA reads as TGCGCCAGCAGCTTGGGGCAGACAATCCCCCTTAGGAATGAGCAGTTCTTC.

This rearrangement joins TRBV19 to TRBJ1-6; D may be TRBD1 (5 bases). CDR3 length: 11 amino acids. V lost 6 bases, J lost 13 bases, and 10 bases lay in between. Per the germline V gene, CDR1 is LNHDA and CDR2 is SQIVND (reference sequence). CDR3 protein: CASRGEGPLHF. Here the CDR3 DNA reads TGTGCCAGTAGAGGGGAAGGGCCCCTCCACTTT.

CDR3 loop: CASSHPDTGELFF. CDR3 coding DNA: TGTGCCAGCTCCCATCCGGACACCGGGGAGCTGTTTTTT. The chain uses TRBV18 and TRBJ2-2; D gene ambiguous. The CDR3 is 13 residues long. The V gene's germline CDR1 is KGHSH and CDR2 LQKENI. With 6 bases removed from V and 3 bases from J, the gap between germline ends came to 8 bases.

V gene TRBV5-4 combines with J gene TRBJ2-7, with a tentative D call TRBD1 (6 bases). The CDR3 sequence is 17 residues long. V lost 3 bases, J lost 2 bases, and 21 bases lay in between. CDR1 and CDR2 (germline): SGHNT, YYREEE (reference sequence). The CDR3 bases are TGTGCCAGCAGCTCTGGGGATGGCAGGGGAATCGCCTACGAGCAGTACTTC. Protein product: CASSSGDGRGIAYEQYF.

This chain links TRBV4-2 with TRBJ2-6, with D unclear. Deletions cut 1 base from V and 1 base from J, with 8 bases between. CDR1 and CDR2 (germline): LGHNA, YNFKEQ. The CDR3 extends over 16 amino acids. The DNA for the CDR3 is TGTGCCAGCAGCCAAGCAGGTGGTTCTGGGGCCAACGTCCTGACTTTC. As protein: CASSQAGGSGANVLTF.

The chain uses TRBV5-1 and TRBJ1-6, with TRBD1 as a possible D gene (6 bases). CDR1 SGHRS and CDR2 YFSETQ come from the germline V gene. The V and J ends lost 2 bases and 7 bases respectively, with 22 bases between them. The CDR3 length is 18 residues. The CDR3 loop reads CASSFYGEGGADNSPLHF. For the CDR3, the DNA is TGCGCCAGCAGCTTCTACGGTGAGGGGGGGGCTGACAATTCACCCCTCCACTTT.

The rearrangement joins TRBV5-1 to TRBJ1-5, with D possibly matching TRBD1 (6 bases). V dropped 4 bases and J dropped 11 bases, with 19 bases sitting between them. This CDR3 region has 14 residues. CDR1 and CDR2 from the germline V gene are SGHRS and YFSETQ. CDR3 sequence: CASSRDGQGSSQHF. CDR3 sequence (DNA): TGCGCCAGCAGCCGGGACGGTCAGGGGTCGTCCCAGCATTTT. Looking up the rest from reference TRBV5-1 and TRBJ1-5 gives the full variable domain: KAGVTQTPRYLIKTRGQQVTLSCSPISGHRSVSWYQQTPGQGLQFLFEYFSETQRNKGNFPGRFSGRQFSNSRSEMNVSTLELGDSALYLCASSRDGQGSSQHFGDGTRLSIL.

The chain uses TRBV27 and TRBJ2-7, with 10 bases fitting TRBD1. CDR1 is MNHEY and CDR2 is SMNVEV in the germline V gene (reference sequence). CDR3 length: 18 amino acids. Losses at the gene ends were 5 bases for V and 4 bases for J; bases not matched to a gene: 17. This chain's CDR3 is CASSPQRRTGGGVYEQYF. For the CDR3, the DNA is TGTGCCAGCAGTCCGCAACGCCGGACAGGGGGTGGTGTATACGAGCAGTACTTC.